These 3 T cell receptor beta chains originate from one sample sequenced in a study of blood T cell repertoires in COVID-19 (dated by TCRdb to 2018 to 2020). Libraries came from the immunoSEQ multiplex PCR assay. In TCRdb, the immuneACCESS table is reduced to in-frame sequences with V and J assigned. These tables do not hold every clone; where another copy was compared, an unresolved V gene accounts for under half, and the others remain unexplained. The sample table holds 150,000 or so clones, of which about 83% were seen once. Around 5% of the sample belongs to the ten largest clones. The sample comprised peripheral blood. The receptor source for this set is a human donor in a cohort sampled during active COVID-19.

This chain links TRBV24-1 with TRBJ2-7; 7 bases match TRBD1. V was clipped by 3 bases and J by 4 bases; unmatched bases: 2. The germline CDR1 and CDR2 sequences are KGHDR and SFDVKD. CDR3 length: 13 amino acids. As DNA, the CDR3 is TGTGCCACCAGTGATGGGACAGATTACGAGCAGTACTTC. Protein sequence: CATSDGTDYEQYF.

This rearrangement joins TRBV5-1 to TRBJ2-5; 8 bases agree with TRBD1. From germline, CDR1 is SGHRS and CDR2 YFSETQ. V shed 0 bases, J shed 5 bases, and the junction held 3 bases outside the gene matches. The CDR3 has 14 residues. The chain's CDR3 is CASSLGQGWETQYF. The DNA of the CDR3 is TGCGCCAGCAGCTTGGGACAGGGGTGGGAGACCCAGTACTTC.

V and J are TRBV4-1 and TRBJ2-5, with 9 bases lining up with TRBD2. The CDR3 is made up of 17 amino acids. CDR1 MGHRA and CDR2 YSYEKL come from the germline V gene. The junction had 9 bases not matched to a gene; V was cut back by 0 bases and J by 4 bases. The CDR3 region is CASSQDGGGGASETQYF. In DNA form, the CDR3 reads TGCGCCAGCAGCCAAGATGGCGGCGGGGGGGCTTCAGAGACCCAGTACTTC.